This T cell receptor beta chain appears in the sequencing data of a study of T-cell reconstitution after alpha-beta-depleted transplantation in children. About this clonotype: Its specificity is unknown.

Overall study findings and caveats: Two months or so post-transplant, alpha-beta T cells reportedly derived from several hundred expanded graft clones. One year after transplant, T-cell counts and diversity came mostly from newly produced T cells. Surviving recipient T cells and thymic progenitors accounted for the high day-60 TCRbeta diversity observed in some patients.

Unique molecular identifiers were used to barcode this TCRbeta library. TCRdb called the PCR reads again in MiXCR, with one record for every CDR3 protein. The table shows around 800,000 distinct CDR3 sequences, with approximately 15% occurring only once. CDR1 and CDR2 (germline): MNHEY, SMNVEV (reference sequence). CDR3 size: 14 residues. J gave up 7 bases and V 2 bases, and 6 bases lay outside the gene matches. The sample here was PBMCs, mostly from graft donor cells, taken 360 days after TCRalphabeta/CD19-depleted stem cell transplant. The chain carries TRBV27 and TRBJ2-7, with 9 nucleotides matching TRBD1. The TCR comes from a male patient aged 10 to 17 who had a stem cell transplant for acute lymphoblastic leukemia, so the T cells may come from the graft donor. The CDR3 DNA follows: TGTGCCAGCAGTTTAGGGACAGGGCTTTGGGAGCAGTACTTC. Translating it yields CASSLGTGLWEQYF.